This T cell receptor (beta chain) appears in the sequencing data of a study of shared clonotypes between healthy human individuals. This CDR3 region has 16 residues. V lost 5 bases and J lost 2; bases outside the gene matches: 6. Germline-derived CDR1 and CDR2 are SEHNR and FQNEAQ (reference sequence). For each subset, genomic DNA was distributed in equal portions over several immunoSEQ plates. As handled by the study authors: Junction-only sequences without quality scores came from ImmunoSEQ, so filtering differed. Measured with immunoSEQ multiplex PCR; TCRdb has only the in-frame clones, and not every one. For V, J and clone size, that table is used; D and trimming come from the DNA. The table has more than 1,200,000 clones, roughly 98.5% seen once. Both subsets, CD45RA+ naive and CD45RA-negative memory, were split from the CD4+ cells.

The rearrangement links TRBV7-9 to TRBJ1-3; 10 nucleotides align to TRBD1. The sequencing sample was made of naive CD4+ T cells sorted from blood. The subset denotes: CD45RA+ positively selected. The receptor was isolated from a man aged 30 to 45 in good health. CDR3 amino acids: CASSLVDRGPGNTIYF. The CDR3 DNA reads as TGTGCCAGCAGCCTGGTCGACAGGGGGCCTGGAAACACCATATATTTT.